The sequence of this T cell receptor beta chain was determined in a study of shared T cell receptors in the human thymus. The table came from immunoSEQ multiplex PCR; TCRdb's copy has only in-frame clones and leaves some out. The sample shows roughly 500,000 clones, around 82% of them seen only once. Germline V lookup: CDR1 GTSNPN, CDR2 SVGIG (reference sequence). The CDR3 is 15 amino acids. The V gene end was trimmed by 3 bases and the J gene end by 7 bases; junction bases not matched to a gene: 8. These data are also associated with another study on human thymus T cells. That source adds: Thymus was obtained from resections taken during corrective heart surgery. Thymic and blood repertoires appeared to display a bias in their usage of V and J genes.

Material: thymocytes. The receptor was isolated from a boy under two years old with a congenital heart defect. The genes are TRBV30 and TRBJ1-4; 10 bases are a match to TRBD1. The CDR3 DNA reads as TGTGCCTGGAGCTGCCGGGACAGGGGTGGTGAAAAACTGTTTTTT. Encoded protein: CAWSCRDRGGEKLFF.